This TCR beta chain was profiled in a study of Ad26.COV2.S vaccination and SARS-CoV-2 variants. Documented treatment: 15 to 20 received Ad26.COV2.S at low or high dose, single or two shots; roughly five received placebo; per-sample allocation not given. Following the first vaccine or placebo injection, samples were taken on day 63. Measured with immunoSEQ multiplex PCR; TCRdb has only the in-frame clones, and not every one. The sample lists a few hundred thousand clones; around 87% were seen once. Germline lookup yields CDR1 LGHNA and CDR2 YSLEER. There are 14 residues in the CDR3. V shed 4 bases, J shed 5 bases, and the junction held 6 bases outside the gene matches.

The chain is built from TRBV4-3 and TRBJ1-1, with TRBD1 matching over 8 bases. The sequence came from a person between 18 and 60 years old who received the Ad26.COV2.S COVID-19 vaccine or a placebo. Sample: peripheral blood, taken in a trial of Ad26.COV2.S vaccine versus placebo. Written as DNA, the CDR3 is TGCGCCAGCAGCCCCCGACAGGGGAGGACTGAAGCTTTCTTT. It yields the protein CASSPRQGRTEAFF.